The 9 T cell receptor beta chains reported below all come from one sample, sequenced in a study of regulatory T cells in long-lasting Graves disease. Relying on iRepertoire HTBI primers and Arm-PCR of CDR3 regions, the team built TCR beta libraries. One entry per CDR3 protein, called by TCRdb with MiXCR from the multiplex PCR reads. This sample has some 410,000 distinct CDR3 sequences, with around 17% found just once. Time point: newly diagnosed GD, antithyroid drugs for less than 3 months. PBMCs provided the RNA from which the TCR library was made. The same sample was also studied in work on T cells in Graves' hyperthyroidism and ophthalmopathy.

The sample consisted of peripheral blood mononuclear cells (PBMCs), taken at new diagnosis, from a patient treated with antithyroid drugs. The origin of the receptors is a young woman with Graves disease.

The genes are TRBV6-2 or TRBV6-3 and TRBJ2-1; 10 bases map to TRBD2. With 6 bases clipped from V and 0 bases from J, the junction kept 5 bases outside the gene matches. The CDR3 consists of 16 residues. Germline V gene data show CDR1 as MNHEY and CDR2 as SVGEGT. Here the CDR3 reads CASRRTSGFSYNEQFF. In DNA, the CDR3 is TGTGCCAGCAGGAGGACTAGCGGCTTCTCCTACAATGAGCAGTTCTTC.

In this sample, this clonotype turned up a few times. This sequence may be a read error, since a much larger clone differs from it by one base. The rearrangement joins TRBV2 to TRBJ2-7, with 7 nucleotides matching TRBD2. The V gene's germline CDR1 is SNHLY and CDR2 FYNNEI. Unmatched junction bases numbered 12, after V lost 10 bases and J lost 0 bases. The CDR3 consists of 15 residues. CDR3 sequence (DNA): TGTGCCAACAGCCCTTCGCGGGGGAGCTCCTACGAGCAGTACTTC. This translates into CANSPSRGSSYEQYF.

This clonotype was recorded many times. The chain couples TRBV6-1 to TRBJ1-5, with a possible D match to TRBD1 (5 bases). Germline CDR1 and CDR2: MNHNS and SASEGT. V gave up 7 bases and J gave up 9 bases, with 22 bases separating them. This CDR3 has 15 residues. This CDR3 reads CASTWGPFSEGPQHF. CDR3 nucleotide sequence: TGTGCCAGCACCTGGGGACCCTTTTCGGAGGGGCCCCAGCATTTT.

The table lists this clonotype with many counts. The V and J genes are TRBV5-1 and TRBJ2-7, with 10 bases aligning to TRBD2. This CDR3 has 16 residues. Germline CDR1 SGHRS, CDR2 YFSETQ. J lost 3 bases, V lost 6 bases, and 12 bases had no gene match. The CDR3 coding sequence is TGCGCCAGCAAACGATCCCTAGCGGGAGATAACTACGAGCAGTACTTC. This gives the protein CASKRSLAGDNYEQYF. Filled out from reference TRBV5-1 and TRBJ2-7, the complete variable domain reads KAGVTQTPRYLIKTRGQQVTLSCSPISGHRSVSWYQQTPGQGLQFLFEYFSETQRNKGNFPGRFSGRQFSNSRSEMNVSTLELGDSALYLCASKRSLAGDNYEQYFGPGTRLTVT.

This clonotype was counted ten times or more. The genes are TRBV12-3 or TRBV12-4 and TRBJ2-1; tentatively, D is TRBD2 (6 bases). The CDR3 is 14 amino acids. Trimming left V 5 bases short and J 6 bases short, with 14 bases between. The CDR3 sequence is CASSLLWTTNEQFF. The CDR3 DNA reads as TGTGCCAGCAGTCTACTGTGGACTACCAATGAGCAGTTCTTC.

This clonotype was found many times. A junction boundary mismatches the germline segment, possibly from a read error. The chain employs TRBV7-8 and TRBJ1-1, with D hard to call. There are 13 residues in the CDR3. Per germline, CDR1 SGHVS and CDR2 FQNEAQ. The CDR3, as DNA: TGTGCCAGCAGCCTAGCCAGGAACACTGAAGCTTTCTTT. Its protein product is CASSLARNTEAFF.

About this clonotype itself: A much larger clonotype is one base distant, so this may be a read error. The V call is TRBV3-1, the J call TRBJ1-5; no clear D. The CDR3 extends over 14 amino acids. Germline V CDR1 and CDR2: LGHDT, YNNKEL (reference sequence). DNA for the CDR3: TGTGCCAGCAGCCAACAACCTAGCAATCAGCCCCTGCATTTT. This codes for CASSQQPSNQPLHF.

This clonotype was counted many times. V usage is TRBV7-8 and J usage is TRBJ2-3; TRBD2 matches at 15 bases. Germline CDR1 SGHVS, CDR2 FQNEAQ. This CDR3 has 18 residues. V was clipped by 5 bases and J by 2 bases; unmatched bases: 8. CDR3 protein: CASSQGLAGGPSTDTQYF. The CDR3 DNA reads as TGTGCCAGCAGCCAAGGACTAGCGGGAGGGCCTTCCACAGATACGCAGTATTTT.

This clonotype was recorded at least ten times. The V gene is TRBV7-8, the J gene TRBJ1-2; 10 bases agree with TRBD1. Trimming at V came to 1 base and at J to 5 bases, leaving 4 bases not matched to a gene. Germline V gives CDR1 SGHVS, CDR2 FQNEAQ. This CDR3 is 15 amino acids long. The CDR3 sequence is CASSLGGTGAYGYTF. The CDR3 nucleotides are TGTGCCAGCAGCTTAGGCGGGACAGGGGCGTATGGCTACACCTTC.